Each of the 17 T cell receptor beta chains below was sequenced from the same sample in a study of cytomegalovirus exposure and HLA in healthy donors. With 60 Vbeta and 13 Jbeta primers, the PCR was carried out. The method was immunoSEQ multiplex PCR; TCRdb's version includes in-frame clones alone and lacks a portion of them. The sample carries some 150,000 clones, over 80% recorded once. Source material: PBMCs. All receptors come from a woman under 40 in good health and CMV-seronegative.

This rearrangement joins TRBV30 to TRBJ1-5, with TRBD1 matching over 8 bases. The CDR3 length is 15 residues. Germline V gene lookup returns CDR1 GTSNPN and CDR2 SVGIG (reference sequence). V was clipped by 0 bases and J by 6 bases; unmatched bases: 7. The CDR3 loop reads CAWSVRGTGRQPQHF. The CDR3, as DNA: TGTGCCTGGAGTGTAAGGGGGACAGGTCGTCAGCCCCAGCATTTT.

The chain recombines TRBV2 with TRBJ2-5; unclear D gene. Gene TRBJ2-7 matches the end of the DNA better, so the J call may be wrong. This CDR3 is 14 amino acids long. In germline, CDR1 is SNHLY, CDR2 FYNNEI. CDR3 sequence: CASRSKINAYEQYF. CDR3 nucleotides: TGTGCCAGCCGGTCGAAGATCAACGCCTACGAGCAGTACTTC.

The V gene is TRBV18, the J gene TRBJ2-2, with 8 bases lining up with TRBD1. The CDR3 sequence is 16 residues long. CDR1 and CDR2 from the germline V gene are KGHSH and LQKENI. The J segment lost 4 bases and the V segment lost 3 bases, leaving 7 bases of the junction unmatched. The CDR3 protein is CASSPQGQAGTGELFF. The CDR3 bases are TGTGCCAGCTCACCGCAGGGACAGGCGGGCACCGGGGAGCTGTTTTTT.

The chain couples TRBV21-1 to TRBJ1-4; the table assigns TRBD1, which was not confirmed against the DNA. TRBV21-1 is annotated as a pseudogene. This CDR3 has 15 residues. The CDR3 region is CASSGRDRGREKLFF. CDR3 nucleotides: TGTGCCAGCAGCGGTAGGGACAGGGGGCGAGAAAAACTGTTTTTT.

V is TRBV4-1 and J is TRBJ1-5; 9 nucleotides line up with TRBD1. Germline-derived CDR1 and CDR2 are MGHRA and YSYEKL. Trimming removed 0 bases from V and 6 bases from J; junction bases left unmatched: 3. This CDR3 region has 15 residues. The CDR3 reads CASSQEGQGSQPQHF. CDR3 DNA sequence: TGCGCCAGCAGCCAAGAAGGACAGGGGTCTCAGCCCCAGCATTTT.

The genes are TRBV4-3 and TRBJ2-5; 8 bases are shared with TRBD1. Germline V gives CDR1 LGHNA, CDR2 YSLEER. The CDR3 has 15 residues. V lost 5 bases to trimming and J lost 2 bases; unmatched junction nucleotides: 7. Here the CDR3 DNA reads TGCGCCAGCAGCTCCCAATACAGGGGGCAAGAGACCCAGTACTTC. It yields the protein CASSSQYRGQETQYF.

The chain recombines TRBV7-8 with TRBJ2-7; D not resolved. Germline loops: CDR1 SGHVS, CDR2 FQNEAQ. With 1 base removed from V and 4 bases from J, the gap between germline ends came to 5 bases. The CDR3 loop spans 12 amino acids. This chain's CDR3 is CASSLVSYEQYF. Written as DNA, the CDR3 is TGTGCCAGCAGCTTAGTATCTTACGAGCAGTACTTC.

The V gene is TRBV19, the J gene TRBJ2-7, with TRBD2 matching 10 bases. This CDR3 comprises 15 residues. J gave up 3 bases and V 5 bases, and 7 bases lay outside the gene matches. Germline CDR1 reads LNHDA; CDR2 reads SQIVND (reference sequence). The DNA of the CDR3 is TGTGCCAGTAGTCCACAAGGGACTAGCGACTACGAGCAGTACTTC. It codes for CASSPQGTSDYEQYF.

V usage is TRBV18 and J usage is TRBJ2-5; 9 bases fit TRBD2. The end of the DNA aligns better with TRBJ2-7, so the J call may be wrong. The CDR3 sequence is 15 residues long. Germline V gene lookup returns CDR1 KGHSH and CDR2 LQKENI. The CDR3 DNA reads as TGTGCCAGCTCACCCGGGCGGGGGGGCTCCTACGAGCAGTACTTC. It yields the protein CASSPGRGGSYEQYF.

To note about this clone: The CDR3 ends on some other residue instead of the conserved phenylalanine or tryptophan, so this is likely a read error. The V call is TRBV6-5, the J call TRBJ1-5, with 8 bases that match TRBD1. The V segment lost 5 bases and the J segment 7 bases; nucleotides outside the gene matches: 7. Germline V lookup: CDR1 MNHEY, CDR2 SVGAGI. The CDR3 is made up of 14 amino acids. In nucleotides, the CDR3 is TGTGCCAGCAGTGAACAGGGGGGGGCCCAGCCCCAGCATTTG. It encodes CASSEQGGAQPQHL.

This chain joins TRBV6-6 and TRBJ1-2; 7 nucleotides align to TRBD1. This CDR3 is 14 amino acids long. Germline V gene sequence: CDR1 MNHNY, CDR2 SVGAGI (reference sequence). The V gene end was trimmed by 6 bases and the J gene end by 1 base; junction bases not matched to a gene: 5. The CDR3 region is CASREGGYNYGYTF. In DNA, the CDR3 is TGTGCCAGCAGGGAAGGGGGCTATAACTATGGCTACACCTTC.

The chain uses TRBV30 and TRBJ2-2; D is perhaps TRBD1 (6 bases). Trimming cost V 5 bases and J 0 bases, with 13 bases left between them. The germline V gene has CDR1 GTSNPN and CDR2 SVGIG (reference sequence). The CDR3 totals 15 residues. The CDR3 reads CAWSSGTTNTGELFF. CDR3 DNA sequence: TGTGCCTGGTCATCCGGGACAACGAACACCGGGGAGCTGTTTTTT.

The chain is built from TRBV19 and TRBJ2-1, with 11 bases lining up with TRBD2. This CDR3 has 14 amino acids. With V trimmed by 6 bases and J by 8 bases, 6 bases remained unmatched. Germline CDR1 reads LNHDA; CDR2 reads SQIVND (reference sequence). CDR3 protein: CASRLAGGPYEQFF. CDR3 DNA: TGTGCCAGTAGATTAGCGGGGGGGCCTTATGAGCAGTTCTTC.

The V call is TRBV30, the J call TRBJ2-1; 8 bases map to TRBD2. The germline CDR1 and CDR2 sequences are GTSNPN and SVGIG (reference sequence). J lost 3 bases, V lost 4 bases, and 11 bases had no gene match. There are 16 residues in the CDR3. The CDR3 bases are TGTGCCTGGATCGACGGGGGGGGACCTAACTACAATGAGCAGTTCTTC. It yields the protein CAWIDGGGPNYNEQFF.

This clone was observed a handful of times. The V gene is TRBV2, the J gene TRBJ2-2, with TRBD2 matching 7 bases. CDR3 length: 15 amino acids. The V and J ends lost 3 bases and 2 bases, in that order; junction bases with no gene match: 3. CDR1 is SNHLY and CDR2 is FYNNEI in the germline V gene. The CDR3 sequence is CASSDPSGNTGELFF. The CDR3 coding sequence is TGTGCCAGCAGTGACCCTAGCGGTAACACCGGGGAGCTGTTTTTT.

The chain has TRBV19 and TRBJ1-5, with TRBD1 identical over 7 bases. The CDR3 sequence is 17 residues long. Germline CDR1 LNHDA, CDR2 SQIVND (reference sequence). Unmatched junction bases numbered 14, after V lost 9 bases and J lost 0 bases. This CDR3 reads CARALGDSNYSNQPQHF. The CDR3 DNA sequence: TGTGCCAGGGCGTTAGGGGACAGCAATTATAGCAATCAGCCCCAGCATTTT. Combining the CDR3 with reference TRBV19 and TRBJ1-5 gives the whole variable domain DGGITQSPKYLFRKEGQNVTLSCEQNLNHDAMYWYRQDPGQGLRLIYYSQIVNDFQKGDIAEGYSVSREKKESFPLTVTSAQKNPTAFYLCARALGDSNYSNQPQHFGDGTRLSIL.

This chain connects TRBV13 to TRBJ2-3; tentative D call: TRBD2 (6 bases). CDR1 PRHDT and CDR2 FYEKMQ come from the germline V gene (reference sequence). The CDR3 covers 17 residues. Trimming pared 2 bases from V and 4 bases from J, leaving 19 bases between. CDR3 protein: CASSLPYRDSSSDTQYF. CDR3 in DNA: TGTGCCAGCAGCTTACCTTACCGGGACTCCTCATCAGATACGCAGTATTTT.